This entry is about one T cell receptor (beta chain). These data are taken from a study of CD8 T cells in Susac syndrome. Reverse transcription of about 0.5 to 1 ug RNA used random hexamers. TCRdb reprocessed the immunoSEQ multiplex PCR reads via MiXCR and lists one record per CDR3 protein. The table includes around 69,000 distinct CDR3 sequences, over 85% detected once. The V gene's germline CDR1 is SGHNT and CDR2 YYREEE (reference sequence). The CDR3 extends over 12 amino acids. Trimming pared 0 bases from V and 12 bases from J, leaving 11 bases between. The clonotype comes from a human donor with Susac syndrome. The rearrangement links TRBV5-4 to TRBJ2-3; D perhaps matches TRBD2 (5 bases). The source material was CD8+ T cells from PBMCs. The CDR3: CASSLDGRAQYF. The CDR3 DNA reads TGTGCCAGCAGCTTGGACGGGCGGGCCCAGTATTTT.